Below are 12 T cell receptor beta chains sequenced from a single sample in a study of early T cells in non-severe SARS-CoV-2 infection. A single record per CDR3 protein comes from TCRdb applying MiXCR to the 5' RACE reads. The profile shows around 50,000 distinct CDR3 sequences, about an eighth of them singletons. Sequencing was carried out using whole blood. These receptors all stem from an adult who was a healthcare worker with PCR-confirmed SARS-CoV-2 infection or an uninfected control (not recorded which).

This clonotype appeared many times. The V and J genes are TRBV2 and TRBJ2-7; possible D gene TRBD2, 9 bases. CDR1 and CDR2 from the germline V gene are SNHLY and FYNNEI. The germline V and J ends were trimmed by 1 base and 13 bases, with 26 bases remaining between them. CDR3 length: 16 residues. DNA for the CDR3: TGTGCCAGCAGTGAAGACAGGCAGGGGGCGCGGGAGGGCCCCTACTTC. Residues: CASSEDRQGAREGPYF.

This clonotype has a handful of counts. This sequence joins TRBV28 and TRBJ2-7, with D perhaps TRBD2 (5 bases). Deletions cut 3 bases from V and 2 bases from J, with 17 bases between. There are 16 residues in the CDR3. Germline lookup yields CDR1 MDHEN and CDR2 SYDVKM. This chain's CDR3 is CASSFTGNHPTYEQYF. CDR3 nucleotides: TGTGCCAGCAGTTTCACCGGGAATCACCCCACCTACGAGCAGTACTTC.

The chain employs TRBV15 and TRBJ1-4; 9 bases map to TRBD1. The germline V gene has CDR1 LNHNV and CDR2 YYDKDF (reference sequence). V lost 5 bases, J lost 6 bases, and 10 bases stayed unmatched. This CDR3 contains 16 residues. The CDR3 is CATSPGPGQGHEKLFF. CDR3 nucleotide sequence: TGTGCCACCAGCCCCGGCCCGGGACAGGGACATGAAAAACTGTTTTTT.

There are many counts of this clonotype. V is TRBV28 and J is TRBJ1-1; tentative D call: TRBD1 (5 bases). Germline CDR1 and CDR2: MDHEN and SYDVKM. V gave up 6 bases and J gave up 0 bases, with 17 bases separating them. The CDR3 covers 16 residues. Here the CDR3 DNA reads TGTGCCAGCAGACCACCCGGGACGGATTTGAACACTGAAGCTTTCTTT. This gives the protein CASRPPGTDLNTEAFF.

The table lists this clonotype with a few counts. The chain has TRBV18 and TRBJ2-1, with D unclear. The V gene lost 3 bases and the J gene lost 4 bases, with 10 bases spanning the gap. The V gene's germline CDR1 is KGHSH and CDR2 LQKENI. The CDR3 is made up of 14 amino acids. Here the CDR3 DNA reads TGTGCCAGCTCACCGACGGACGGATACAATGAGCAGTTCTTC. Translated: CASSPTDGYNEQFF.

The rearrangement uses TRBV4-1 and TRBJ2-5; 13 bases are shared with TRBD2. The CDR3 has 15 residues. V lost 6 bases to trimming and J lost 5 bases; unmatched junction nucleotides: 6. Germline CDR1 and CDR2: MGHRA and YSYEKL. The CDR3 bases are TGCGCCAGCAGAGGCGGACTAGCGGGAGCCGAGACCCAGTACTTC. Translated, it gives CASRGGLAGAETQYF.

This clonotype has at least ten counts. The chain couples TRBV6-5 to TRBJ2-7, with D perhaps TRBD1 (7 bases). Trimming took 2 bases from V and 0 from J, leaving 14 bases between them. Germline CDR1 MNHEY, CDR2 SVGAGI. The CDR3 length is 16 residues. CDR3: CASSYVGGQNSYEQYF. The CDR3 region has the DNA TGTGCCAGCAGTTACGTCGGGGGACAGAACTCCTACGAGCAGTACTTC.

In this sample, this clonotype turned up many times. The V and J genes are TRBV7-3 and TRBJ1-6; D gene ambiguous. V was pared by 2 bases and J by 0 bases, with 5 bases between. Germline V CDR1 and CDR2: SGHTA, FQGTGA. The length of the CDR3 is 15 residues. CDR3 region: CASSLESSYNSPLHF. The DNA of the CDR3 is TGTGCCAGCAGCTTAGAAAGCTCCTATAATTCACCCCTCCACTTT. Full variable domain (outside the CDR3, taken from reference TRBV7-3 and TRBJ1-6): GAGVSQTPSNKVTEKGKYVELRCDPISGHTALYWYRQSLGQGPEFLIYFQGTGAADDSGLPNDRFFAVRPEGSVSTLKIQRTERGDSAVYLCASSLESSYNSPLHFGNGTRLTVT.

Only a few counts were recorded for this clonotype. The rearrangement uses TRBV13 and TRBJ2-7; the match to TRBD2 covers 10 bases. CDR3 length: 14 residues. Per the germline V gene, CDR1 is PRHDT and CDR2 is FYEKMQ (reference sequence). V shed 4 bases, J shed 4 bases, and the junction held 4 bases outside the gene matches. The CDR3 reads CASSSPGLAYEQYF. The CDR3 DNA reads TGTGCCAGCAGCTCACCGGGACTAGCGTACGAGCAGTACTTC.

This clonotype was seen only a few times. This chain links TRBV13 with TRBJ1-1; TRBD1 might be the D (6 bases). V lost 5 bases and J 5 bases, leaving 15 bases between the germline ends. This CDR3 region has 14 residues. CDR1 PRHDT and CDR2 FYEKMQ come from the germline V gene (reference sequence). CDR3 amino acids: CASSRGGRGTEAFF. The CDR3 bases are TGTGCCAGCAGCCGCGGGGGAAGGGGGACTGAAGCTTTCTTT. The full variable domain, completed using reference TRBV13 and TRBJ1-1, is AAGVIQSPRHLIKEKRETATLKCYPIPRHDTVYWYQQGPGQDPQFLISFYEKMQSDKGSIPDRFSAQQFSDYHSELNMSSLELGDSALYFCASSRGGRGTEAFFGQGTRLTVV.

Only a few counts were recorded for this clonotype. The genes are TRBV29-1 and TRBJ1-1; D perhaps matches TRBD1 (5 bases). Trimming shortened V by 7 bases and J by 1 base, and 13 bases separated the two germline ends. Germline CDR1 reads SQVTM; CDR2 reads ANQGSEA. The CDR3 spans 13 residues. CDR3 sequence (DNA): TGCAGCGCCCACGCCAGGGCGAACACTGAAGCTTTCTTT. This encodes CSAHARANTEAFF.

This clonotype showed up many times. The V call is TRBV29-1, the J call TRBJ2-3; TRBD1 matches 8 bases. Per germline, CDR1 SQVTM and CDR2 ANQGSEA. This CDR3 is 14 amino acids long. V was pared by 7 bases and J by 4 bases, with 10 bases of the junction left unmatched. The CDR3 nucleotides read TGCAGCGGCCGAGACAGGGGCGATGCAGATACGCAGTATTTT. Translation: CSGRDRGDADTQYF.